The source of this T cell receptor (beta chain) is a study of identical twins. Note on this clonotype: As yet, its antigen is unknown.

TCRdb reprocessed the 5' RACE reads with MiXCR, giving one entry per CDR3 protein. The data hold 550,000 to 700,000 distinct CDR3 sequences, with about 20% observed a single time. The V end was cut by 4 bases, the J end by 4 bases, with 12 bases between. Germline CDR1 and CDR2: MNHEY and SMNVEV (reference sequence). The length of the CDR3 is 14 residues. Overall study results and limits: Out-of-frame alpha sequences common to twins exhibited a surplus of low generation probability.

The same sample was also studied in work on T cells expressing NK-cell markers. That investigation notes: In six donors, dominant NKG2C+ clonotypes were roughly 1.0-7.5% of CD8+ T cells.

The receptor's source is a woman aged 18-29 years in good health. Sequenced input: PBMCs. The gene calls are TRBV27 and TRBJ2-3; TRBD1 might be the D (5 bases). CDR3 in DNA: TGTGCCAGCAGTTCCTCGACAGTCCCAGATACGCAGTATTTT. This encodes CASSSSTVPDTQYF.